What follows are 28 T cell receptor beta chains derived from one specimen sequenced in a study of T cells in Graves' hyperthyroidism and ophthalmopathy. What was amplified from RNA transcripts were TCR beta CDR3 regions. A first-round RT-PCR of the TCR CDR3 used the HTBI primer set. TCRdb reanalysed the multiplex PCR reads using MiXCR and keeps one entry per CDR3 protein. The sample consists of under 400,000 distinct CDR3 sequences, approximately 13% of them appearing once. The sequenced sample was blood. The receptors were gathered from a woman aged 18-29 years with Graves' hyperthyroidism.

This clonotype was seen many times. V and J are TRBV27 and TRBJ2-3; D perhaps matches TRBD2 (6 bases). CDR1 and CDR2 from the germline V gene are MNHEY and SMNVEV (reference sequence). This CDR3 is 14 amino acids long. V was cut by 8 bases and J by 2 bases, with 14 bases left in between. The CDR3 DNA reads TGTGCCAGCGACAGTCGGGGGAACACAGATACGCAGTATTTT. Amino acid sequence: CASDSRGNTDTQYF.

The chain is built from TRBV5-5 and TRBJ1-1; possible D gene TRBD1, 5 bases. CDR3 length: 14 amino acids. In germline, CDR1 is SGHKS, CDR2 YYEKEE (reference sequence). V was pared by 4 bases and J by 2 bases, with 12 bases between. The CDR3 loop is CASSPRTLNTEAFF. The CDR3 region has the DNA TGTGCCAGCAGCCCGAGGACACTAAACACTGAAGCTTTCTTT.

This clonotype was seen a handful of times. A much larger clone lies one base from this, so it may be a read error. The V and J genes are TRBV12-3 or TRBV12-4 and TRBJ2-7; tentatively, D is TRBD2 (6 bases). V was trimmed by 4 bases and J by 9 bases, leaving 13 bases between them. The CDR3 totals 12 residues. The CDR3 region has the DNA TGTGCCAGCAGTTCTGGGGTTAGCGGGCAGTACTTC. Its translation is CASSSGVSGQYF.

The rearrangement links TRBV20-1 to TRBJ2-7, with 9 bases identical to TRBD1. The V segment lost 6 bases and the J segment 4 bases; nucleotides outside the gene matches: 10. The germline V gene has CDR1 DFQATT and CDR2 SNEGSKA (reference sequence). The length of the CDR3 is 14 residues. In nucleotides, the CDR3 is TGCAGTGCGCATGCGGGACAGGGTCTTTACGAGCAGTACTTC. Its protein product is CSAHAGQGLYEQYF.

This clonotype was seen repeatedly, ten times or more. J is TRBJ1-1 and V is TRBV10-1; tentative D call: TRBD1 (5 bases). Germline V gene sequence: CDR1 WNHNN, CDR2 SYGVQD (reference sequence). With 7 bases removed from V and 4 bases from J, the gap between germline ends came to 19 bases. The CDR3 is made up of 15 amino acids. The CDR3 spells CASTTSLLGVTEAFF. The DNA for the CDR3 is TGCGCCAGCACGACGTCACTACTAGGGGTCACTGAAGCTTTCTTT.

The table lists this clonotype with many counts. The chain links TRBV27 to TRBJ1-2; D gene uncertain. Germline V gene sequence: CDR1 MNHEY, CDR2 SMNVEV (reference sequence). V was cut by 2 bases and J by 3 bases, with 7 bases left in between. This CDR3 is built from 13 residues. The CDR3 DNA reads TGTGCCAGCAGTTTAAACACCGACTATGGCTACACCTTC. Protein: CASSLNTDYGYTF.

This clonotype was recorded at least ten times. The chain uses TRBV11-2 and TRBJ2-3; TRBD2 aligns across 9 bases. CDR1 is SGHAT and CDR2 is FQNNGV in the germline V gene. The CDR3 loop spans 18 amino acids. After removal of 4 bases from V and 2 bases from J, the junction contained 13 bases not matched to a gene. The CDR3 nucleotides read TGTGCCAGCAGCTCCATAGCGGGAGATCCCCTACACACAGATACGCAGTATTTT. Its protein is CASSSIAGDPLHTDTQYF. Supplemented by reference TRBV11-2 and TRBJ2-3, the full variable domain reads EAGVAQSPRYKIIEKRQSVAFWCNPISGHATLYWYQQILGQGPKLLIQFQNNGVVDDSQLPKDRFSAERLKGVDSTLKIQPAKLEDSAVYLCASSSIAGDPLHTDTQYFGPGTRLTVL.

The CDR3, as DNA: TGTGCCAGCTCACCACCAACCGGCGGGTACAATGAGCAGTTCTTC. Its translation is CASSPPTGGYNEQFF. The genes are TRBV18 and TRBJ2-1, with D possibly matching TRBD2 (5 bases). CDR1 KGHSH and CDR2 LQKENI come from the germline V gene. Trimming took 0 bases from V and 4 from J, leaving 10 bases between them. The CDR3 extends over 15 amino acids.

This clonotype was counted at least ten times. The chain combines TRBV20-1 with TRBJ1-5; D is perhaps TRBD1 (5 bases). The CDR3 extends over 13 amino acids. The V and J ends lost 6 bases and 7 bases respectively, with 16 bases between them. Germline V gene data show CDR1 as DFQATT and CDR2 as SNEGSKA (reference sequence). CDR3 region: CSAAGQGWQPQHF. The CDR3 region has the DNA TGCAGTGCCGCGGGGCAGGGTTGGCAGCCCCAGCATTTT.

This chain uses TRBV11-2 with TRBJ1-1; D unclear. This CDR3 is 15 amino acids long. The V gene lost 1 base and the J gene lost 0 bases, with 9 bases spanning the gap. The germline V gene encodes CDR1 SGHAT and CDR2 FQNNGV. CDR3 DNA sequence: TGTGCCAGCAGCTTAGTAGGGTCCCTGAACACTGAAGCTTTCTTT. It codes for CASSLVGSLNTEAFF.

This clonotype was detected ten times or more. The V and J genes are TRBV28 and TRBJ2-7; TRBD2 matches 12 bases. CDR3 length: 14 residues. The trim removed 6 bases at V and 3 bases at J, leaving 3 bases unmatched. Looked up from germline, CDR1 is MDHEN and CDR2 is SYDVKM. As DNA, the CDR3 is TGTGCCAGCAGCGTGGGACTAGCGGGCTACGAGCAGTACTTC. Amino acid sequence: CASSVGLAGYEQYF.

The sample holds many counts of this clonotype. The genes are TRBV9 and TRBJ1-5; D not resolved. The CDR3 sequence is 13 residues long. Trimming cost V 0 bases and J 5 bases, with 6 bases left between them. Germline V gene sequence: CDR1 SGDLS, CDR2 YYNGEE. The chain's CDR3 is CASSVDGDQPQHF. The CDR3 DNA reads TGTGCCAGCAGCGTAGACGGGGATCAGCCCCAGCATTTT.

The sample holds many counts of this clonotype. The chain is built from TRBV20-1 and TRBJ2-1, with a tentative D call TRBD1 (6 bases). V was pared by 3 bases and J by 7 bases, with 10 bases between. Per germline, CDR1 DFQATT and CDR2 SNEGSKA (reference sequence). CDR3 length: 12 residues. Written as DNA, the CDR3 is TGCAGTGCTAGGCCTCAGGGGAATGAGCAGTTCTTC. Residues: CSARPQGNEQFF.

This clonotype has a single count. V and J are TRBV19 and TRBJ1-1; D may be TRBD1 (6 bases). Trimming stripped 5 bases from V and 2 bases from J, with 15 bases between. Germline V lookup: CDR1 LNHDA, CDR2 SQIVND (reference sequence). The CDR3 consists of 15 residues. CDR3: CASSEQGRRNTEAFF. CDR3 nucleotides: TGTGCCAGTAGTGAGCAGGGGCGTCGAAACACTGAAGCTTTCTTT.

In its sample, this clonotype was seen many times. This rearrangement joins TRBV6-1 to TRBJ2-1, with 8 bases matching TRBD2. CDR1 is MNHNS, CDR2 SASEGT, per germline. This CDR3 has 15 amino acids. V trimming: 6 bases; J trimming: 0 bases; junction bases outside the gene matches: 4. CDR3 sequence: CASRRGALSYNEQFF. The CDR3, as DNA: TGTGCCAGCAGGCGGGGGGCCCTCTCCTACAATGAGCAGTTCTTC.

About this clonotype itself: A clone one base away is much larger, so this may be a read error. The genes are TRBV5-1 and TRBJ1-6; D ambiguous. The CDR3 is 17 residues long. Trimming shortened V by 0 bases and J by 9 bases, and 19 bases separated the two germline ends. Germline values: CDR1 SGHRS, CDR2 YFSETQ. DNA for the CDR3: TGCGCCAGCAGCTTGGAGCAGCTTTGGTGGGGAAGTTCACCCCTCCACTTT. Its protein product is CASSLEQLWWGSSPLHF.

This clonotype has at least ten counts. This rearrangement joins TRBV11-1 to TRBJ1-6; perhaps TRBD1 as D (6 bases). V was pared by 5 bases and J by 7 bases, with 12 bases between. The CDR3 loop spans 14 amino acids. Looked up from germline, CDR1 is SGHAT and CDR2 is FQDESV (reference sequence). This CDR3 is CASSPRQGNSPLHF. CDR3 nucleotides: TGTGCCAGCAGCCCTAGGCAGGGGAATTCACCCCTCCACTTT.

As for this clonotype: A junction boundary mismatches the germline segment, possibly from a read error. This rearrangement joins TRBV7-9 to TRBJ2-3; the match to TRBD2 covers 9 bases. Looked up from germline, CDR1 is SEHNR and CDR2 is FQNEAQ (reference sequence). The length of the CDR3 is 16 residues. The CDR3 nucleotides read TGTGCCAGCAGCCCTAAGCTAGCGGGGACCACAGATACGCATTATTTT. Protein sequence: CASSPKLAGTTDTHYF.

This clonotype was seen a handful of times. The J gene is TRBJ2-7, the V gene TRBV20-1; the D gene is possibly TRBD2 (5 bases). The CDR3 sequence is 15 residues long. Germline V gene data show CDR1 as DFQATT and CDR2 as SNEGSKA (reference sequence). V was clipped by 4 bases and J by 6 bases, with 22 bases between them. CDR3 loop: CSAIQERRLRPEQYF. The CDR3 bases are TGCAGTGCTATCCAGGAGCGGAGGTTGAGGCCCGAGCAGTACTTC.

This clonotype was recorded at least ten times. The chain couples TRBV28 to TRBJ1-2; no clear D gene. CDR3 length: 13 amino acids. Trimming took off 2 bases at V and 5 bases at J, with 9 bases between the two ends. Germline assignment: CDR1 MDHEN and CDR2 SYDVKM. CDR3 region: CASSLGERYGYTF. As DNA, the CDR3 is TGTGCCAGCAGTTTAGGGGAGAGGTATGGCTACACCTTC.

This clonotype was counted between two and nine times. The DNA for the CDR3 is TGTGCCAGCAGCTTTATGGCGGAGACCTATGGCTACACCTTC. Protein: CASSFMAETYGYTF. The chain uses TRBV7-9 and TRBJ1-2; D gene unclear. In germline, CDR1 is SEHNR, CDR2 FQNEAQ (reference sequence). The CDR3 is made up of 14 amino acids. V lost 3 bases to trimming and J lost 4 bases, with 12 bases between them.

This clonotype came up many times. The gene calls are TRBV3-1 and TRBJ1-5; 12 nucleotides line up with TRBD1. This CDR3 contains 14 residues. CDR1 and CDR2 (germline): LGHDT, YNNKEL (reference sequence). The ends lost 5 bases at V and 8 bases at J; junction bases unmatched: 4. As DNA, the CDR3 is TGTGCCAGCAGCGGGACAGGGGGCAGGGAGCCCCAGCATTTT. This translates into CASSGTGGREPQHF.

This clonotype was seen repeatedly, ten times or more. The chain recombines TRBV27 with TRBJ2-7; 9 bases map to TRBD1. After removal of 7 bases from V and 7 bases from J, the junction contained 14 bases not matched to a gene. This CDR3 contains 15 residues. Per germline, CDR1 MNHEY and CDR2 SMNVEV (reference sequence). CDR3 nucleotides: TGTGCCAGCAATTGGATGGCGGGACAGGGTAGGGAGCAGTACTTC. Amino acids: CASNWMAGQGREQYF.

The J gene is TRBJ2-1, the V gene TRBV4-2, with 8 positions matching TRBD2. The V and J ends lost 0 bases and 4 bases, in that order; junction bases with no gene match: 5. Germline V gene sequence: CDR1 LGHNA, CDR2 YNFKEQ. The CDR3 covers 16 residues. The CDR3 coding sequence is TGTGCCAGCAGCCAAGATGCGGGGGGCCAGTACAATGAGCAGTTCTTC. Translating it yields CASSQDAGGQYNEQFF.

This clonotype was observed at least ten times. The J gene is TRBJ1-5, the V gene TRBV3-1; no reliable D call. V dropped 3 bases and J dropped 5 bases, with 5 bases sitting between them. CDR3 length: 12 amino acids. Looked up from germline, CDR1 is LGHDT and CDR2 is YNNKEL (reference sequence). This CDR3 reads CASSQSDQPQHF. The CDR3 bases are TGTGCCAGCAGCCAGAGCGATCAGCCCCAGCATTTT.

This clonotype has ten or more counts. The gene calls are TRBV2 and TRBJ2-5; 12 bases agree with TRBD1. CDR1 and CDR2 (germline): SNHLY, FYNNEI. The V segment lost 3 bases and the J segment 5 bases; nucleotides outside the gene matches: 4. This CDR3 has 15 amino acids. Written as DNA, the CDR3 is TGTGCCAGCAGTGAGGGACAGGGGGCGCGGGAGACCCAGTACTTC. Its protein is CASSEGQGARETQYF.

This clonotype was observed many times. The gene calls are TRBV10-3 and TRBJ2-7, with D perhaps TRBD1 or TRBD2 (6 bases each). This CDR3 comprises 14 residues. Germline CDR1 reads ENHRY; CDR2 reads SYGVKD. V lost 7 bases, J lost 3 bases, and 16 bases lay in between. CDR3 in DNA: TGTGCCATCAAGAGCGCGGGACACCTCTACGAGCAGTACTTC. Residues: CAIKSAGHLYEQYF.

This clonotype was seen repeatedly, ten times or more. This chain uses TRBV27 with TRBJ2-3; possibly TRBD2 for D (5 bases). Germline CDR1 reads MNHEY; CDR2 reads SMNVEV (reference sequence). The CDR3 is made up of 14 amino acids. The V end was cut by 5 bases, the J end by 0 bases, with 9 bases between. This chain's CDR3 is CASSRTYSTDTQYF. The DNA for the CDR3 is TGTGCCAGCAGTCGGACTTACAGCACAGATACGCAGTATTTT.